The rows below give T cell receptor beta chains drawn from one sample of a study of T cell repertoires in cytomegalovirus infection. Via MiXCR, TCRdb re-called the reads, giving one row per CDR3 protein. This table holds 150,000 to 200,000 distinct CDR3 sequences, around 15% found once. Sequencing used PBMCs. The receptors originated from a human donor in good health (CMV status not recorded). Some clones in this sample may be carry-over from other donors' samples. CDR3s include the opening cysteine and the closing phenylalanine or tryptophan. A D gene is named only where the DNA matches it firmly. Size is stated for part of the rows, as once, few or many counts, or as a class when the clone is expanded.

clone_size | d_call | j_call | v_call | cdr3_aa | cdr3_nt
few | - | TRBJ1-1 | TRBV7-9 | CASSLGNAGSARTEAFF | TGTGCCAGCAGCTTAGGCAACGCCGGAAGTGCGAGGACTGAAGCTTTCTTT
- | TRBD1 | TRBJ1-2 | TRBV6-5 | CASSWGQTYGYTF | TGTGCCAGCAGTTGGGGACAGACCTATGGCTACACCTTC
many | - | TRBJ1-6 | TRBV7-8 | CASRAGRGYNSPLHF | TGTGCCAGCAGAGCGGGACGGGGATATAATTCACCCCTCCACTTT
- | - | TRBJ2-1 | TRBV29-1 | CSVVGGGISNEQFF | TGCAGCGTTGTAGGGGGAGGAATCAGCAATGAGCAGTTCTTC
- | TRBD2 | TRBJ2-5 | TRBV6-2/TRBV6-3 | CASSSGLAGVIETQYF | TGTGCCAGCAGCAGTGGACTAGCGGGAGTCATAGAGACCCAGTACTTC
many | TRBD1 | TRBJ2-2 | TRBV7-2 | CASSLAQGAAGELFF | TGTGCCAGCAGCTTAGCACAGGGGGCCGCCGGGGAGCTGTTTTTT
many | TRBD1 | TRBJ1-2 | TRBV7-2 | CASSFGTGGYGYTF | TGTGCCAGCAGCTTCGGGACAGGGGGCTATGGCTACACCTTC
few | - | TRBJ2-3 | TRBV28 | CASSLTPRTSTDTQYF | TGTGCCAGCAGTTTAACCCCCAGGACAAGCACAGATACGCAGTATTTT
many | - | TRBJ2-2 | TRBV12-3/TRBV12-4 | CASSSPRTVDTGELFF | TGTGCCAGCAGTTCCCCTAGGACAGTGGACACCGGGGAGCTGTTTTTT
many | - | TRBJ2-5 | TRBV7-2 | CASSSSRETQYF | TGTGCCAGCAGCTCAAGCAGAGAGACCCAGTACTTC
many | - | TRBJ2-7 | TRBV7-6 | CASSSADSGGWYEQYF | TGTGCCAGCAGCTCCGCAGACAGTGGAGGTTGGTACGAGCAGTACTTC
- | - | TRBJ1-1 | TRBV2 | CASSPTTTGNTEAFF | TGTGCCAGCAGCCCCACCACAACCGGGAACACTGAAGCTTTCTTT
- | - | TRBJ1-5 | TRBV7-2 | CASSFKGEPQHF | TGTGCCAGCAGCTTCAAGGGGGAGCCCCAGCATTTT
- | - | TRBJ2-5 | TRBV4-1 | CASSQEGGSDETQYF | TGCGCCAGCAGCCAAGAGGGAGGTAGCGATGAGACCCAGTACTTC
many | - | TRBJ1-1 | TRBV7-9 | CASSSTVPGTEAFF | TGTGCCAGCAGCTCTACAGTACCGGGCACTGAAGCTTTCTTT
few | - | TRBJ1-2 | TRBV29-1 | CSVEDRGRHGYTF | TGCAGCGTTGAAGACAGGGGAAGGCATGGCTACACCTTC
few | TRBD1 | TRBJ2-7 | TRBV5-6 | CASSYGQVGEQYF | TGTGCCAGCAGCTACGGACAGGTTGGCGAGCAGTACTTC
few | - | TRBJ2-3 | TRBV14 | CASSTTQGSDTQYF | TGTGCCAGCAGCACCACACAGGGTTCAGATACGCAGTATTTT
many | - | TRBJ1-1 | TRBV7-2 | CASSEHRESTEAFF | TGTGCCAGCAGCGAACACAGGGAGAGTACTGAAGCTTTCTTT
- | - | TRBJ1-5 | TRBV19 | CASSPRGPNQPQHF | TGTGCCAGTAGTCCCCGGGGCCCCAATCAGCCCCAGCATTTT
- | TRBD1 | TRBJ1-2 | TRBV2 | CASRGDSYGYTF | TGTGCCAGCAGGGGGGACAGCTATGGCTACACCTTC
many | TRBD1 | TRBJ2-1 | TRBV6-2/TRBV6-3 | CASSYSRPGGQFF | TGTGCCAGCAGTTATTCCAGACCAGGGGGGCAGTTCTTC
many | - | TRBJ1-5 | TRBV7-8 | CASSFQGHSGLGQPQHF | TGTGCCAGCAGCTTCCAGGGTCACAGCGGGTTGGGTCAGCCCCAGCATTTT
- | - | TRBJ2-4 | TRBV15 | CATSRDEAVLNIQYF | TGTGCCACCAGCAGAGATGAGGCCGTTCTAAACATTCAGTACTTC
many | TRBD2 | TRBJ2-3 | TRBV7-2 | CASSSTLAGVTDTQYF | TGTGCCAGCAGCTCTACTCTAGCGGGAGTCACAGATACGCAGTATTTT
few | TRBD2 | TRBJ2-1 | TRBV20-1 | CSADSGSSYNEQFF | TGCAGTGCTGATAGCGGGAGCTCCTACAATGAGCAGTTCTTC